Below are 30 T cell receptor beta chains sequenced from a single sample in a study of STAT5B mutations in CD4+ large granular lymphocyte leukemia. Profiling relied on immunoSEQ multiplex PCR, and the TCRdb table lists in-frame clones only, not all of them. The sample lists roughly 30,000 clones, roughly 72% occurring once. Specimen: CD4+ T cells from blood buffy coats. Source of these receptors: a human donor in good health.

Comments on this clone: The identical CDR3 is also encoded by other nucleotide sequences in the sample. This chain uses TRBV7-9 with TRBJ2-3, with TRBD1 identical over 8 bases. Germline V gene data show CDR1 as SEHNR and CDR2 as FQNEAQ (reference sequence). The J segment lost 4 bases and the V segment lost 5 bases, leaving 2 bases of the junction unmatched. The CDR3 has 13 residues. CDR3 DNA: TGTGCCAGCAGCCCCAGGGGGCCAGATACGCAGTATTTT. This codes for CASSPRGPDTQYF.

The chain joins TRBV2 to TRBJ1-4; D unclear. The CDR3 is 13 residues long. Trimming stripped 3 bases from V and 8 bases from J, with 10 bases between. Per the germline V gene, CDR1 is SNHLY and CDR2 is FYNNEI. CDR3 DNA: TGTGCCAGCAGTGACAGCCTCAGCGAAAAACTGTTTTTT. The encoded protein is CASSDSLSEKLFF.

The chain links TRBV30 to TRBJ2-7; 11 positions agree with TRBD1. V shed 4 bases and J 3 bases; nucleotides not matched to a gene: 8. Germline V CDR1 and CDR2: GTSNPN, SVGIG (reference sequence). The CDR3 totals 15 residues. This chain's CDR3 is CAWKGDRGAGYEQYF. The CDR3 DNA sequence: TGTGCCTGGAAGGGGGACAGGGGGGCAGGCTACGAGCAGTACTTC.

V usage is TRBV18 and J usage is TRBJ1-5; TRBD1 matches 9 bases. Germline V gives CDR1 KGHSH, CDR2 LQKENI. Germline trimming cut 2 bases from V and 5 bases from J; bases unmatched to any gene: 1. This CDR3 has 14 amino acids. CDR3: CASSPRTGDQPQHF. The DNA of the CDR3 is TGTGCCAGCTCACCAAGGACAGGGGATCAGCCCCAGCATTTT.

The chain employs TRBV11-2 and TRBJ1-1; 10 bases map to TRBD1. Germline V lookup: CDR1 SGHAT, CDR2 FQNNGV. The CDR3 extends over 15 amino acids. Losses at the gene ends were 3 bases for V and 4 bases for J; bases not matched to a gene: 5. Here the CDR3 reads CASSLTGGAVTEAFF. DNA for the CDR3: TGTGCCAGCAGCTTGACAGGGGGCGCGGTCACTGAAGCTTTCTTT.

This rearrangement joins TRBV5-1 to TRBJ2-1, with a possible D match to TRBD1 (5 bases). Trimming removed 4 bases from V and 5 bases from J, with 13 bases in between. From germline, CDR1 is SGHRS and CDR2 YFSETQ. This CDR3 contains 14 residues. Written as DNA, the CDR3 is TGCGCCAGCAGCCCCCAAATAGGGGACAATGAGCAGTTCTTC. Translated: CASSPQIGDNEQFF.

This clone came up a few times. The chain joins TRBV4-2 to TRBJ2-3; TRBD1 matches at 8 bases. This CDR3 is 16 amino acids long. After removal of 6 bases from V and 4 bases from J, the junction contained 12 bases not matched to a gene. Germline assignment: CDR1 LGHNA and CDR2 YNFKEQ. This CDR3 reads CASRGSGQGAADTQYF. The CDR3 region has the DNA TGTGCCAGCAGGGGAAGTGGCCAGGGGGCCGCAGATACGCAGTATTTT.

This clone has more than one count but fewer than ten. V and J are TRBV2 and TRBJ1-2, with TRBD1 matching over 7 bases. With 5 bases clipped from V and 10 bases from J, the junction kept 13 bases outside the gene matches. Germline V gene sequence: CDR1 SNHLY, CDR2 FYNNEI. This CDR3 is built from 14 residues. CDR3 DNA: TGTGCCAGCAGTAGCCTCCAGAGGACAGGAATCTACACCTTC. Translating gives CASSSLQRTGIYTF. The whole variable domain, remainder taken from reference TRBV2 and TRBJ1-2, is EPEVTQTPSHQVTQMGQEVILRCVPISNHLYFYWYRQILGQKVEFLVSFYNNEISEKSEIFDDQFSVERPDGSNFTLKIRSTKLEDSAMYFCASSSLQRTGIYTFGSGTRLTVV.

This chain connects TRBV7-2 to TRBJ2-5; 7 bases fit TRBD2. With 3 bases clipped from V and 2 bases from J, the junction kept 6 bases outside the gene matches. The CDR3 extends over 15 amino acids. Germline V CDR1 and CDR2: SGHTA, FQGNSA. CDR3 in DNA: TGTGCCAGCAGCTTTGGGGGGGAAACACAAGAGACCCAGTACTTC. This translates into CASSFGGETQETQYF. The entire variable domain, with the rest obtained from reference TRBV7-2 and TRBJ2-5, is as follows: GAGVSQSPSNKVTEKGKDVELRCDPISGHTALYWYRQSLGQGLEFLIYFQGNSAPDKSGLPSDRFSAERTGGSVSTLTIQRTQQEDSAVYLCASSFGGETQETQYFGPGTRLLVL.

The chain is built from TRBV7-2 and TRBJ1-1; D is possibly TRBD1 (5 bases). The CDR3 contains 16 residues. The germline CDR1 and CDR2 sequences are SGHTA and FQGNSA. V lost 5 bases and J 1 base, leaving 17 bases between the germline ends. For the CDR3, the DNA is TGTGCCAGCAGCCCTAGGCCGACAGACAGGAACACTGAAGCTTTCTTT. Its protein is CASSPRPTDRNTEAFF.

The CDR3, as DNA: TGTGCCAGCAGACCCGGGGGGGCGGACACCGGGGAGCTGTTTTTT. Its protein is CASRPGGADTGELFF. The gene calls are TRBV6-4 and TRBJ2-2; 8 nucleotides match TRBD2. V was clipped by 6 bases and J by 3 bases; unmatched bases: 6. CDR1 and CDR2 from the germline V gene are MRHNA and SNTAGT. The CDR3 covers 15 residues.

The chain has TRBV9 and TRBJ2-3; 7 bases line up with TRBD1. The CDR3 has 16 amino acids. V was pared by 0 bases and J by 2 bases, with 6 bases of the junction left unmatched. The germline V gene encodes CDR1 SGDLS and CDR2 YYNGEE. CDR3 sequence (DNA): TGTGCCAGCAGCGTAGGGGGACAGCCAGCCACAGATACGCAGTATTTT. Residues: CASSVGGQPATDTQYF.

The table lists this clone with a count of one. The chain has TRBV5-1 and TRBJ2-6; D is undetermined. Trimming left V 5 bases short and J 0 bases short, with 9 bases between. Germline V gene data show CDR1 as SGHRS and CDR2 as YFSETQ. This CDR3 region has 15 residues. The CDR3 nucleotides read TGCGCCAGCAGACCTGACACCTCTGGGGCCAACGTCCTGACTTTC. Amino acid sequence: CASRPDTSGANVLTF.

The chain has TRBV9 and TRBJ2-1; D remains unclear. This CDR3 contains 15 residues. The V gene's germline CDR1 is SGDLS and CDR2 YYNGEE. V gave up 4 bases and J gave up 3 bases, with 14 bases separating them. CDR3 sequence reads: CASSPTENYYNEQFF. The CDR3, as DNA: TGTGCCAGCAGCCCCACGGAGAACTACTACAATGAGCAGTTCTTC.

This chain uses TRBV27 with TRBJ1-6; D gene unclear. V was cut by 2 bases and J by 10 bases, with 9 bases left in between. The CDR3 has 13 amino acids. Per the germline V gene, CDR1 is MNHEY and CDR2 is SMNVEV (reference sequence). For the CDR3, the DNA is TGTGCCAGCAGTTTACGGTTTGGGTCACCCCTCCACTTT. Translated, it gives CASSLRFGSPLHF.

This chain uses TRBV5-1 with TRBJ1-4; 8 positions agree with TRBD1. Germline V gene sequence: CDR1 SGHRS, CDR2 YFSETQ. J was trimmed by 5 bases and V by 0 bases; bases with no gene match: 9. This CDR3 region has 17 residues. CDR3: CASSLVSGGAENEKLFF. CDR3 DNA: TGCGCCAGCAGCTTGGTTTCAGGGGGCGCTGAGAATGAAAAACTGTTTTTT.

The J gene is TRBJ2-7, the V gene TRBV7-9; D may be TRBD1 or TRBD2 (5 bases each). Germline CDR1 reads SEHNR; CDR2 reads FQNEAQ (reference sequence). The CDR3 is 14 residues long. The ends were cut back, 3 bases at V and 0 bases at J, with 9 bases in the middle. CDR3 sequence: CASSFPGPSYEQYF. CDR3 coding DNA: TGTGCCAGCAGCTTTCCGGGACCCTCCTACGAGCAGTACTTC. Full variable domain (rest looked up from reference TRBV7-9 and TRBJ2-7): DTGVSQNPRHKITKRGQNVTFRCDPISEHNRLYWYRQTLGQGPEFLTYFQNEAQLEKSRLLSDRFSAERPKGSFSTLEIQRTEQGDSAMYLCASSFPGPSYEQYFGPGTRLTVT.

J is TRBJ2-5 and V is TRBV6-5, with D perhaps TRBD1 or TRBD2 (6 bases each). This CDR3 contains 16 residues. Looked up from germline, CDR1 is MNHEY and CDR2 is SVGAGI. The ends were cut back, 0 bases at V and 5 bases at J, with 16 bases in the middle. This CDR3 reads CASSYSGGGPGETQYF. In DNA form, the CDR3 reads TGTGCCAGCAGTTACTCTGGTGGGGGGCCTGGGGAGACCCAGTACTTC.

This chain links TRBV28 with TRBJ1-2, with D unclear. CDR3 length equals 11 residues. The V and J ends lost 3 bases and 6 bases respectively, with 5 bases between them. CDR1 MDHEN and CDR2 SYDVKM come from the germline V gene. CDR3 region: CASSFLDGYTF. The CDR3 coding sequence is TGTGCCAGCAGTTTCTTGGATGGCTACACCTTC.

The V gene is TRBV9, the J gene TRBJ2-5, with TRBD2 matching over 8 bases. The J segment lost 4 bases and the V segment lost 3 bases, leaving 2 bases of the junction unmatched. Germline assignment: CDR1 SGDLS and CDR2 YYNGEE. The CDR3 is made up of 13 amino acids. CDR3 protein: CASSAAGGETQYF. The CDR3 nucleotides are TGTGCCAGCAGCGCCGCGGGGGGAGAGACCCAGTACTTC.

This chain joins TRBV7-2 and TRBJ2-6; 8 bases map to TRBD1. CDR1 SGHTA and CDR2 FQGNSA come from the germline V gene. J lost 2 bases, V lost 5 bases, and 14 bases had no gene match. This CDR3 comprises 19 residues. CDR3 protein: CASSIRTGTSQTGANVLTF. DNA for the CDR3: TGTGCCAGCAGCATTCGGACAGGGACGAGCCAGACTGGGGCCAACGTCCTGACTTTC.

This chain joins TRBV28 and TRBJ2-5; 9 positions agree with TRBD1. Germline CDR1 and CDR2: MDHEN and SYDVKM. The ends lost 6 bases at V and 5 bases at J; junction bases unmatched: 7. The CDR3 runs 14 residues. The CDR3 sequence is CASSRPGQGETQYF. CDR3 DNA: TGTGCCAGCAGCCGACCGGGACAGGGTGAGACCCAGTACTTC.

The V call is TRBV5-4, the J call TRBJ1-4, with TRBD1 as a possible D gene (6 bases). CDR3 size: 14 residues. Germline V gene lookup returns CDR1 SGHNT and CDR2 YYREEE (reference sequence). Deletions cut 4 bases from V and 8 bases from J, with 15 bases between. CDR3 region: CASSLQGAKEKLFF. The DNA of the CDR3 is TGTGCCAGCAGCCTACAGGGTGCGAAAGAAAAACTGTTTTTT.

The chain is built from TRBV5-6 and TRBJ2-5, with TRBD1 matching 7 bases. The J segment lost 2 bases and the V segment lost 4 bases, leaving 5 bases of the junction unmatched. This CDR3 contains 14 residues. Germline V gene sequence: CDR1 SGHDT, CDR2 YYEEEE. The CDR3 nucleotides read TGTGCCAGCAGCCGGGACAGACTACAAGAGACCCAGTACTTC. Residues: CASSRDRLQETQYF. The whole variable domain, remainder taken from reference TRBV5-6 and TRBJ2-5, is DAGVTQSPTHLIKTRGQQVTLRCSPKSGHDTVSWYQQALGQGPQFIFQYYEEEERQRGNFPDRFSGHQFPNYSSELNVNALLLGDSALYLCASSRDRLQETQYFGPGTRLLVL.

The chain is built from TRBV7-8 and TRBJ2-3; 7 bases are a match to TRBD1. The V gene's germline CDR1 is SGHVS and CDR2 FQNEAQ. CDR3 size: 16 residues. The V segment lost 5 bases and the J segment 2 bases; nucleotides outside the gene matches: 10. The chain's CDR3 is CASSPRQGLPTDTQYF. As DNA, the CDR3 is TGTGCCAGCAGCCCGCGACAGGGCCTCCCCACAGATACGCAGTATTTT.

This chain joins TRBV27 and TRBJ2-2; 7 bases line up with TRBD1. CDR1 and CDR2 (germline): MNHEY, SMNVEV (reference sequence). J was trimmed by 6 bases and V by 6 bases; bases with no gene match: 13. The length of the CDR3 is 16 residues. In DNA form, the CDR3 reads TGTGCCAGCAGGCCCTACAGGGGCCGGGGCTCCGGGGAGCTGTTTTTT. Translating gives CASRPYRGRGSGELFF.

The DNA for the CDR3 is TGTGCCACCAGCTCCCGGGGGACCGCGGGACAGGGTCATGGCTACACCTTC. It is translated as CATSSRGTAGQGHGYTF. The gene calls are TRBV15 and TRBJ1-2, with TRBD1 identical over 9 bases. The CDR3 consists of 17 residues. V lost 5 bases and J lost 6; bases outside the gene matches: 16. The germline gives CDR1 LNHNV, CDR2 YYDKDF (reference sequence). Together with reference TRBV15 and TRBJ1-2, the CDR3 gives the full variable domain: DAMVIQNPRYQVTQFGKPVTLSCSQTLNHNVMYWYQQKSSQAPKLLFHYYDKDFNNEADTPDNFQSRRPNTSFCFLDIRSPGLGDTAMYLCATSSRGTAGQGHGYTFGSGTRLTVV.

This clone has a handful of counts. The chain links TRBV5-5 to TRBJ1-6; 7 nucleotides agree with TRBD1. Trimming removed 4 bases from V and 6 bases from J; junction bases left unmatched: 10. The germline V gene encodes CDR1 SGHKS and CDR2 YYEKEE (reference sequence). This CDR3 spans 16 amino acids. CDR3 loop: CASSPGQLPSNSPLHF. CDR3 coding DNA: TGTGCCAGCAGCCCGGGACAGCTACCCTCTAATTCACCCCTCCACTTT.

The chain has TRBV7-9 and TRBJ1-1; D is unresolved. CDR3 length: 16 residues. Germline CDR1 and CDR2: SEHNR and FQNEAQ (reference sequence). With 1 base removed from V and 1 base from J, the gap between germline ends came to 13 bases. The CDR3 here is CASSLVSPDGNTEAFF. The CDR3 nucleotides read TGTGCCAGCAGCTTAGTAAGTCCGGACGGGAACACTGAAGCTTTCTTT.

This clone was observed a few times. The chain has TRBV7-2 and TRBJ2-1, with D perhaps assigned TRBD1 or TRBD2 (5 bases each). V shed 7 bases and J shed 7 bases, with 14 bases lying between them. The germline CDR1 and CDR2 sequences are SGHTA and FQGNSA. CDR3 length: 13 amino acids. The CDR3 reads CASNLGDPNEQFF. The DNA for the CDR3 is TGTGCCAGCAACCTCGGGGACCCTAATGAGCAGTTCTTC.